This entry concerns a single T cell receptor (beta chain). This entry comes from a study of T cell responses to AZD1222 COVID-19 vaccine. Study in general: Analysis merged second doses at about 4 or about 12 weeks.

Germline values: CDR1 SQVTM, CDR2 ANQGSEA. The CDR3 sequence is 13 residues long. V lost 6 bases and J lost 4, with 12 bases in between. Method: immunoSEQ multiplex PCR; TCRdb's copy keeps in-frame clones and lacks some. The table shows about 85,000 clones, with approximately 89% occurring only once. This chain connects TRBV29-1 to TRBJ2-2; TRBD1 might be the D (6 bases). Material: peripheral blood, obtained on day 0 of AZD1222 vaccination. This TCR came from an adult in good health. The chain's CDR3 is CSVNRVGTGELFF. The CDR3 nucleotides are TGCAGCGTGAACAGGGTCGGCACCGGGGAGCTGTTTTTT.